Shown below are 26 T cell receptor beta chains from a single sample sequenced in a study of blood T cell repertoires in COVID-19. Sequencing used immunoSEQ multiplex PCR; TCRdb keeps in-frame clones, though not all of them. The table records about 170,000 clones, 75% to 90% of them present only once. The sequenced material came from PBMCs or T cells enriched from blood (not recorded which). These receptors were collected from a woman in her fifties or sixties who had recovered from COVID-19.

The table lists this clone with a few counts. The chain joins TRBV14 to TRBJ2-1; D not certain. The CDR3 contains 14 residues. Per germline, CDR1 SGHDN and CDR2 FVKESK. V dropped 8 bases and J dropped 7 bases, with 18 bases sitting between them. This CDR3 is CASLDDPYTNEQFF. In nucleotides, the CDR3 is TGTGCCAGCCTAGATGACCCATACACAAATGAGCAGTTCTTC.

Remarks on this clone: The same CDR3 also results from other DNA sequences found in this sample. J is TRBJ1-5 and V is TRBV19; 11 nucleotides align to TRBD1. The germline CDR1 and CDR2 sequences are LNHDA and SQIVND (reference sequence). This CDR3 region has 15 residues. V shed 5 bases, J shed 4 bases, and the junction held 4 bases outside the gene matches. The CDR3 here is CASSLGTGGNQPQHF. CDR3 sequence (DNA): TGTGCCAGTAGTTTGGGGACAGGGGGGAATCAGCCCCAGCATTTT.

This chain links TRBV18 with TRBJ1-2; D may be TRBD1 (5 bases). The CDR3 extends over 12 amino acids. V was trimmed by 5 bases and J by 5 bases, leaving 9 bases between them. Germline values: CDR1 KGHSH, CDR2 LQKENI. CDR3 DNA: TGTGCCAGCTCAGCCGGGACTTATGGCTACACCTTC. It is translated as CASSAGTYGYTF. Full variable domain (outside the CDR3, taken from reference TRBV18 and TRBJ1-2): NAGVMQNPRHLVRRRGQEARLRCSPMKGHSHVYWYRQLPEEGLKFMVYLQKENIIDESGMPKERFSAEFPKEGPSILRIQQVVRGDSAAYFCASSAGTYGYTFGSGTRLTVV.

This clone has a handful of counts. The J gene is TRBJ1-4, the V gene TRBV19; TRBD1 might be the D (6 bases). This CDR3 has 13 residues. V lost 7 bases and J lost 5, with 11 bases in between. Germline CDR1 and CDR2: LNHDA and SQIVND (reference sequence). This CDR3 is CASIGQRNEKLFF. CDR3 nucleotide sequence: TGTGCCAGTATTGGACAGAGAAATGAAAAACTGTTTTTT.

The chain employs TRBV30 and TRBJ1-3; D is uncertain. This CDR3 region has 15 residues. Germline CDR1 GTSNPN, CDR2 SVGIG (reference sequence). V gave up 1 base and J gave up 0 bases, with 10 bases separating them. The CDR3 DNA is TGTGCCTGGAGTGAACTGGACTTCTCTGGAAACACCATATATTTT. This gives the protein CAWSELDFSGNTIYF.

This clone was found a few times. The rearrangement links TRBV7-6 to TRBJ2-1; no definite D call. This CDR3 spans 11 amino acids. The V gene lost 4 bases and the J gene lost 10 bases, with 8 bases spanning the gap. The germline V gene encodes CDR1 SGHVS and CDR2 FNYEAQ. This CDR3 is CASSSRMEQFF. CDR3 DNA sequence: TGTGCCAGCAGCTCGCGCATGGAGCAGTTCTTC. Based on the CDR3 plus reference TRBV7-6 and TRBJ2-1, the full variable domain is GAGVSQSPRYKVTKRGQDVALRCDPISGHVSLYWYRQALGQGPEFLTYFNYEAQQDKSGLPNDRFSAERPEGSISTLTIQRTEQRDSAMYRCASSSRMEQFFGPGTRLTVL.

This chain joins TRBV5-1 and TRBJ2-1; TRBD2 matches at 9 bases. V gave up 4 bases and J gave up 2 bases; unmatched junction bases: 10. The germline V gene encodes CDR1 SGHRS and CDR2 YFSETQ. The CDR3 covers 17 residues. DNA of the CDR3: TGCGCCAGCAGCCCTGCTGGCAGCGGGGGGCCCTACAATGAGCAGTTCTTC. Its protein is CASSPAGSGGPYNEQFF.

The chain is built from TRBV7-9 and TRBJ1-2; tentatively, D is TRBD1 (6 bases). CDR1 and CDR2 (germline): SEHNR, FQNEAQ (reference sequence). This CDR3 region has 12 residues. V lost 2 bases and J lost 10, with 11 bases in between. CDR3 DNA sequence: TGTGCCAGCAGCTTAAATGACAGGACCTACACCTTC. It yields the protein CASSLNDRTYTF.

This clone was recorded once. V gene TRBV12-3 or TRBV12-4 combines with J gene TRBJ2-1, with 8 positions matching TRBD2. Trimming took 7 bases from V and 12 from J; bases not matched to a gene: 8. The CDR3 sequence is 12 residues long. CDR3 region: CASTLTAGGQFF. CDR3 sequence (DNA): TGTGCCAGCACCCTAACGGCGGGGGGGCAGTTCTTC.

This chain connects TRBV11-2 to TRBJ2-5; 9 bases match TRBD2. V shed 2 bases, J shed 4 bases, and the junction held 8 bases outside the gene matches. Per the germline V gene, CDR1 is SGHAT and CDR2 is FQNNGV. This CDR3 spans 16 amino acids. CDR3: CASSLLLAGSRETQYF. The CDR3 nucleotides read TGTGCCAGCAGCTTATTGCTAGCGGGGTCTAGAGAGACCCAGTACTTC.

This clone was recorded a few times. This chain joins TRBV9 and TRBJ2-1; 9 bases fit TRBD2. The ends lost 4 bases at V and 10 bases at J; junction bases unmatched: 12. The length of the CDR3 is 15 residues. Germline-derived CDR1 and CDR2 are SGDLS and YYNGEE. CDR3 amino acids: CASSPAGGPYEEQFF. DNA for the CDR3: TGTGCCAGCAGCCCCGCGGGGGGGCCTTATGAGGAGCAGTTCTTC.

This clone appeared a few times. The chain joins TRBV18 to TRBJ2-7; 10 bases line up with TRBD2. Germline assignment: CDR1 KGHSH and CDR2 LQKENI. V dropped 2 bases and J dropped 4; count of bases not matched to a gene: 5. CDR3 size: 15 residues. The CDR3 region is CASSPESGGEYEQYV. For the CDR3, the DNA is TGTGCCAGCTCACCAGAGAGCGGGGGGGAGTACGAGCAGTACGTC.

The chain is built from TRBV9 and TRBJ1-2; 8 bases match TRBD1. There are 12 residues in the CDR3. In germline, CDR1 is SGDLS, CDR2 YYNGEE. V shed 2 bases, J shed 7 bases, and the junction held 1 base outside the gene matches. The CDR3, as DNA: TGTGCCAGCAGCGTGACAGGGGCTGGCTACACCTTC. It codes for CASSVTGAGYTF.

V gene TRBV6-6 combines with J gene TRBJ1-2; 7 bases map to TRBD1. V was pared by 0 bases and J by 8 bases, with 12 bases of the junction left unmatched. The germline CDR1 and CDR2 sequences are MNHNY and SVGAGI (reference sequence). The CDR3 totals 16 residues. CDR3: CASSYSREGGAEGYTF. The CDR3, as DNA: TGTGCCAGCAGTTACTCGAGGGAAGGGGGCGCAGAAGGCTACACCTTC.

Only one count was recorded for this clone. The same CDR3 can be traced to other DNA sequences in this sample. The chain is built from TRBV27 and TRBJ1-2; D not certain. V gave up 0 bases and J gave up 8 bases, with 10 bases separating them. The CDR3 length is 13 residues. Germline loops: CDR1 MNHEY, CDR2 SMNVEV (reference sequence). CDR3 sequence (DNA): TGTGCCAGCAGTTTATCGGGTGGCAGGGGCTACACCTTC. Encoded protein: CASSLSGGRGYTF.

The chain uses TRBV10-1 and TRBJ1-3; D gene unclear. The germline V gene has CDR1 WNHNN and CDR2 SYGVQD (reference sequence). The CDR3 runs 15 residues. With 0 bases removed from V and 0 bases from J, the gap between germline ends came to 6 bases. The CDR3 loop is CASSESASSGNTIYF. The CDR3 DNA sequence: TGCGCCAGCAGTGAGTCCGCGAGCTCTGGAAACACCATATATTTT.

This clone turned up a few times. The chain joins TRBV29-1 to TRBJ2-5; 8 bases are a match to TRBD1. The CDR3 is made up of 14 amino acids. Germline V lookup: CDR1 SQVTM, CDR2 ANQGSEA. Losses at the gene ends were 3 bases for V and 4 bases for J; bases not matched to a gene: 7. CDR3: CSVDDRGWGETQYF. CDR3 in DNA: TGCAGCGTTGATGACAGGGGATGGGGAGAGACCCAGTACTTC.

The chain uses TRBV12-3 or TRBV12-4 and TRBJ2-7; the D is unclear. This CDR3 is 13 amino acids long. The ends were cut back, 6 bases at V and 3 bases at J, with 12 bases in the middle. The CDR3 sequence is CASSPGDFYEQYV. As DNA, the CDR3 is TGTGCCAGCAGCCCTGGAGACTTCTACGAGCAGTACGTC.

This clone was seen a handful of times. This rearrangement joins TRBV4-3 to TRBJ1-2; possible D gene TRBD1, 5 bases. Germline CDR1 is LGHNA and CDR2 is YSLEER. Trimming took off 4 bases at V and 3 bases at J, with 15 bases between the two ends. The CDR3 totals 15 residues. The CDR3 loop is CASSRQRGDDYGYTF. The CDR3 DNA sequence: TGCGCCAGCAGCCGACAACGCGGGGACGACTATGGCTACACCTTC.

The rearrangement links TRBV4-2 to TRBJ1-5; TRBD1 is a possible D gene (5 bases). Germline loops: CDR1 LGHNA, CDR2 YNFKEQ. V was trimmed by 4 bases and J by 7 bases, leaving 11 bases between them. This CDR3 comprises 13 residues. The CDR3 nucleotides are TGTGCCAGCAGCCCAGGGCAGGAGCAGCCCCAGCATTTT. Translation gives CASSPGQEQPQHF.

The rearrangement uses TRBV10-3 and TRBJ1-1, with unresolved D. Deletions cut 3 bases from V and 4 bases from J, with 12 bases between. CDR3 length equals 14 residues. The germline gives CDR1 ENHRY, CDR2 SYGVKD. CDR3 region: CAISDGFSGTEAFF. DNA of the CDR3: TGTGCCATCAGTGATGGGTTCTCAGGCACTGAAGCTTTCTTT.

This clone has only a few counts. The chain links TRBV14 to TRBJ2-7; D call uncertain. Germline loops: CDR1 SGHDN, CDR2 FVKESK. V dropped 2 bases and J dropped 3 bases, with 2 bases sitting between them. The CDR3 consists of 11 residues. The CDR3: CASSQYYEQYV. In DNA form, the CDR3 reads TGTGCCAGCAGCCAATACTACGAGCAGTACGTC.

The genes are TRBV18 and TRBJ2-1, with 10 bases fitting TRBD1. V was clipped by 3 bases and J by 0 bases; unmatched bases: 5. This CDR3 has 17 amino acids. CDR1 and CDR2 (germline): KGHSH, LQKENI. The CDR3, as DNA: TGTGCCAGCTCACCCCGACAGGGGGCTAGCTCCTACAATGAGCAGTTCTTC. Protein: CASSPRQGASSYNEQFF.

The table lists this clone with a few counts. The chain recombines TRBV30 with TRBJ1-2, with D perhaps TRBD1 (5 bases). Trimming stripped 2 bases from V and 4 bases from J, with 14 bases between. There are 14 residues in the CDR3. The germline gives CDR1 GTSNPN, CDR2 SVGIG (reference sequence). The CDR3 reads CAWSRRSGLYGYTF. Written as DNA, the CDR3 is TGTGCCTGGAGTCGTCGGTCGGGACTCTATGGCTACACCTTC.

V usage is TRBV25-1 and J usage is TRBJ2-3, with TRBD2 as a possible D gene (6 bases). The CDR3 has 13 residues. CDR1 and CDR2 from the germline V gene are MGHDK and SYGVNS. V gave up 7 bases and J gave up 5 bases, with 13 bases separating them. The CDR3 sequence: CASTRGREDTQYF. In DNA form, the CDR3 reads TGTGCCAGCACTCGGGGGAGAGAAGATACGCAGTATTTT. The complete variable domain, with remaining parts taken from reference TRBV25-1 and TRBJ2-3, reads EADIYQTPRYLVIGTGKKITLECSQTMGHDKMYWYQQDPGMELHLIHYSYGVNSTEKGDLSSESTVSRIRTEHFPLTLESARPSHTSQYLCASTRGREDTQYFGPGTRLTVL.

The J gene is TRBJ2-1, the V gene TRBV10-1; the match to TRBD2 covers 7 bases. Per the germline V gene, CDR1 is WNHNN and CDR2 is SYGVQD (reference sequence). The V gene end was trimmed by 3 bases and the J gene end by 0 bases; junction bases not matched to a gene: 5. CDR3 length equals 16 residues. The chain's CDR3 is CASSEIAGFSYNEQFF. The CDR3 DNA reads as TGCGCCAGCAGTGAAATAGCGGGTTTCTCCTACAATGAGCAGTTCTTC.